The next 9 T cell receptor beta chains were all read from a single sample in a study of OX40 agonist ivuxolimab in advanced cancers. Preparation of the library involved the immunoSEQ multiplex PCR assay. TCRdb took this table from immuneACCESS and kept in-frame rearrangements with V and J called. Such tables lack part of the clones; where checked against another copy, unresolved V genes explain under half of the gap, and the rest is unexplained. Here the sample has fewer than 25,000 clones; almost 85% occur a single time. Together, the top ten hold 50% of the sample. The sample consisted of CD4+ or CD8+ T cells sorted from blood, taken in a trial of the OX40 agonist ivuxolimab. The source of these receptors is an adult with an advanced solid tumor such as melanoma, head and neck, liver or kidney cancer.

DNA of the CDR3: TGTGCCAGCAGCGGCGGACTAGCGGGGGATTCTATTTGGGGAGAGACCCAGTACTTC. Residues: CASSGGLAGDSIWGETQYF. The chain recombines TRBV5-4 with TRBJ2-5, with 13 positions matching TRBD2. The CDR3 has 19 residues. Looked up from germline, CDR1 is SGHNT and CDR2 is YYREEE (reference sequence). V shed 4 bases, J shed 4 bases, and the junction held 16 bases outside the gene matches.

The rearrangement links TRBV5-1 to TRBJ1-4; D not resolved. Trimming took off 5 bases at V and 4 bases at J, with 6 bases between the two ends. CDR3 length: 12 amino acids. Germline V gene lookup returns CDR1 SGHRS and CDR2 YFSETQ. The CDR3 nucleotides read TGCGCCAGCAGAATCTTTAATGAAAAACTGTTTTTT. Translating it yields CASRIFNEKLFF.

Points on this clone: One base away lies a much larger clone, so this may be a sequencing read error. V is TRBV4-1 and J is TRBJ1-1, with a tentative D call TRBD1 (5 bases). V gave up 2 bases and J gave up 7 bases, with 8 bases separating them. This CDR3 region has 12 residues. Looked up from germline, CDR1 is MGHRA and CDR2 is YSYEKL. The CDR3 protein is CASSQPGREAFF. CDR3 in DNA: TGCGCCAGCAGCCAACCAGGGCGTGAAGCTTTCTTT.

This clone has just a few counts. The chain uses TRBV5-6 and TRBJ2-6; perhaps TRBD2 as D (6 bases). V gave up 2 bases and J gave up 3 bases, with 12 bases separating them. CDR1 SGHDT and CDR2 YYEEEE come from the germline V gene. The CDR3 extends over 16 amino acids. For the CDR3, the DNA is TGTGCCAGCAGCTTTAACCAGGGACTTGGGGCCAACGTCCTGACTTTC. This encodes CASSFNQGLGANVLTF. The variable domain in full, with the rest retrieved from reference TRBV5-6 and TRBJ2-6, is DAGVTQSPTHLIKTRGQQVTLRCSPKSGHDTVSWYQQALGQGPQFIFQYYEEEERQRGNFPDRFSGHQFPNYSSELNVNALLLGDSALYLCASSFNQGLGANVLTFGAGSRLTVL.

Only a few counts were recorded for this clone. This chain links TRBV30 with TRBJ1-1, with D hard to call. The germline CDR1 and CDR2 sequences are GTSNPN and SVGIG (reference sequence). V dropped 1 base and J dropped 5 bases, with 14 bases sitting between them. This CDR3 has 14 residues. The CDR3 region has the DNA TGTGCCTGGAGTGAGTACCGAAGTTGGACTGAAGCTTTCTTT. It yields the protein CAWSEYRSWTEAFF.

The CDR3 spells CASSYPGAYEQYF. DNA for the CDR3: TGTGCCAGCAGTTATCCGGGGGCCTACGAGCAGTACTTC. The rearrangement links TRBV27 to TRBJ2-7; D perhaps matches TRBD2 (6 bases). CDR3 size: 13 residues. CDR1 and CDR2 from the germline V gene are MNHEY and SMNVEV (reference sequence). Trimming pared 4 bases from V and 2 bases from J, leaving 9 bases between.

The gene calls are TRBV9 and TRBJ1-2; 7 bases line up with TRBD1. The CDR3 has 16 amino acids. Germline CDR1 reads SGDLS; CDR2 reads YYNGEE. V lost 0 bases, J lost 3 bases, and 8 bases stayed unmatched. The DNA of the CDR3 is TGTGCCAGCAGCGTAGGAGGGGGCCTAACTTACTATGGCTACACCTTC. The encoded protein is CASSVGGGLTYYGYTF.

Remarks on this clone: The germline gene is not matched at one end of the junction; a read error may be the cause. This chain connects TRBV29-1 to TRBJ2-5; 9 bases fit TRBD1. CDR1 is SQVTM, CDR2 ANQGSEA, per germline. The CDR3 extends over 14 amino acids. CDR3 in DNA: TGCAGCGTTGAAGAGGGGGGACAGGGAGAGGCCCAGTACTTC. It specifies CSVEEGGQGEAQYF.

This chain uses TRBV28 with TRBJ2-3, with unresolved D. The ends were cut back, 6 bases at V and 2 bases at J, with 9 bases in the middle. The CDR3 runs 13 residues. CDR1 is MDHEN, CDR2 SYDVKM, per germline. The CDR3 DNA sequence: TGTGCCAGCAGCCCCGTTTCCACAGATACGCAGTATTTT. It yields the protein CASSPVSTDTQYF.